This T cell receptor beta chain was recorded in a study of OX40 agonist ivuxolimab in advanced cancers. As for the study in general: Partial response was recorded in three patients: one hepatocellular carcinoma and two cutaneous melanoma cases.

In the case of this clone: Its antigen is not identified.

Only in-frame clones appear in the TCRdb table, and some are missing; sequencing was by immunoSEQ multiplex PCR. The sample holds around 65,000 clones, almost 95% seen once. Study findings and constraints: Nonresponders included some who also had low normalized T-cell clonal expansion.

Sequenced material: CD4+ or CD8+ T cells sorted from blood, taken in a trial of the OX40 agonist ivuxolimab. The TCR comes from an adult with an advanced solid tumor such as melanoma, head and neck, liver or kidney cancer.

CDR3 region: CSVERGPSSYEQYF. In nucleotides, the CDR3 is TGCAGCGTTGAAAGAGGGCCGAGCTCCTACGAGCAGTACTTC. This chain connects TRBV29-1 to TRBJ2-7; a weak D match, TRBD2 (5 bases). Trimming removed 2 bases from V and 0 bases from J, with 11 bases in between. The CDR3 has 14 residues. Germline assignment: CDR1 SQVTM and CDR2 ANQGSEA.